These T cell receptor beta chains were read from a single sample in a study of blood T cell repertoires in COVID-19. Produced via immunoSEQ multiplex PCR; TCRdb's table is partial and in-frame only. Among roughly 400,000 clones listed, just under 90% were seen once. What was sequenced was PBMCs or T cells enriched from blood (not recorded which). The receptors were gathered from a woman between 50 and 59 years old who had recovered from COVID-19. The CDR3 runs from the conserved cysteine through the conserved F or W. The order of the fields is CDR3 DNA, CDR3 protein, J gene, clone size, V gene, D gene. A D gene is named only where the DNA matches it firmly. Clone size is stated in some rows and not others, as once, few, many or a class when expanded.

cdr3_nt: TGTGCCAGCAGTGGACAGGGATCGAACACTGAAGCTTTCTTT
cdr3_aa: CASSGQGSNTEAFF
j_call: TRBJ1-1
clone_size: few
v_call: TRBV2
d_call: TRBD1

cdr3_nt: TGTGCCAGCAGCTTGGCGGGGGACCCGACCTATGGCTACACCTTC
cdr3_aa: CASSLAGDPTYGYTF
j_call: TRBJ1-2
clone_size: .
v_call: TRBV5-4
d_call: .

cdr3_nt: TGTGCCAGCAGTGTTAATCCCGGGGGGGCGAATGAGCAGTTCTTC
cdr3_aa: CASSVNPGGANEQFF
j_call: TRBJ2-1
clone_size: .
v_call: TRBV2
d_call: TRBD2

cdr3_nt: TGTGCCAGCAGCTCAGGACAGGGCACAGGAACTGAAGCTTTCTTT
cdr3_aa: CASSSGQGTGTEAFF
j_call: TRBJ1-1
clone_size: .
v_call: TRBV7-6
d_call: TRBD1

cdr3_nt: TGTGCCAGCAGCCCCCTTAGCGGGGGCCACTCCTACGAGCAGTACTTC
cdr3_aa: CASSPLSGGHSYEQYF
j_call: TRBJ2-7
clone_size: few
v_call: TRBV5-5
d_call: TRBD2

cdr3_nt: TGTGCCAGCAGCCTAAACAACAGGGCGCCGAACACTGAAGCTTTCTTT
cdr3_aa: CASSLNNRAPNTEAFF
j_call: TRBJ1-1
clone_size: .
v_call: TRBV5-6
d_call: .

cdr3_nt: TGTGCCAGCAGCTTTGCGGGGGCCCTGAACACCGGGGAGCTGTTTTTT
cdr3_aa: CASSFAGALNTGELFF
j_call: TRBJ2-2
clone_size: .
v_call: TRBV27
d_call: .

cdr3_nt: TGCGCCAGCAGCCAAGATCTAGAGGGTGGCTACACCTTC
cdr3_aa: CASSQDLEGGYTF
j_call: TRBJ1-2
clone_size: .
v_call: TRBV4-3
d_call: .

cdr3_nt: TGCGCCAGCAGCCCCTCCCCCGGGGGGCCCTTGAACACTGAAGCTTTCTTT
cdr3_aa: CASSPSPGGPLNTEAFF
j_call: TRBJ1-1
clone_size: .
v_call: TRBV4-1
d_call: .

cdr3_nt: TGTGCCAGCAGCCCCGTATCGGGGACAGGTTACACCGGGGAGCTGTTTTTT
cdr3_aa: CASSPVSGTGYTGELFF
j_call: TRBJ2-2
clone_size: .
v_call: TRBV7-9
d_call: TRBD1

cdr3_nt: TGTGCCGAACCGGGACGGTCAAAAGCGGGGGCAAGGACCGGGGAGCTGTTTTTT
cdr3_aa: CAEPGRSKAGARTGELFF
j_call: TRBJ2-2
clone_size: .
v_call: TRBV7-9
d_call: TRBD2

cdr3_nt: TGTGCCAGCAGTTTCACAGTCAACTATGGCTACACCTTC
cdr3_aa: CASSFTVNYGYTF
j_call: TRBJ1-2
clone_size: .
v_call: TRBV27
d_call: .

cdr3_nt: TGTGCCAGCAGTTCCTCGACAGGGGTTAACTATGGCTACACCTTC
cdr3_aa: CASSSSTGVNYGYTF
j_call: TRBJ1-2
clone_size: .
v_call: TRBV28
d_call: TRBD1

cdr3_nt: TGTGCCAGCAGCCCTGGTCGCGGATTTAATGAAAAACTGTTTTTT
cdr3_aa: CASSPGRGFNEKLFF
j_call: TRBJ1-4
clone_size: .
v_call: TRBV7-2
d_call: .

cdr3_nt: TGCGCCAGCAGCCAGAAAGACTTCCAGACGTGGGGCTACACCTTC
cdr3_aa: CASSQKDFQTWGYTF
j_call: TRBJ1-2
clone_size: .
v_call: TRBV4-3
d_call: .

cdr3_nt: TGTGCCAGCAGTTACCAGGGAAGTAATTCACCCCTCCACTTT
cdr3_aa: CASSYQGSNSPLHF
j_call: TRBJ1-6
clone_size: .
v_call: TRBV6-5
d_call: .

cdr3_nt: TGTGCCAGCAGCGCCGGACAGGGGGCCACTGAAGCTTTCTTT
cdr3_aa: CASSAGQGATEAFF
j_call: TRBJ1-1
clone_size: .
v_call: TRBV6-4
d_call: TRBD1

cdr3_nt: TGCGCCAGCAGATTTGAGGCTCAGGGCACCTACGAGCAGTACTTC
cdr3_aa: CASRFEAQGTYEQYF
j_call: TRBJ2-7
clone_size: .
v_call: TRBV5-1
d_call: .

cdr3_nt: TGTGCCATCGGGACAGGGGGCGAAGGCAATGAGCAGTTCTTC
cdr3_aa: CAIGTGGEGNEQFF
j_call: TRBJ2-1
clone_size: few
v_call: TRBV10-3
d_call: TRBD1

cdr3_nt: TGTGCCAGCAGTTTTTCAAACACCGGGGAGCTGTTTTTT
cdr3_aa: CASSFSNTGELFF
j_call: TRBJ2-2
clone_size: .
v_call: TRBV12-3/TRBV12-4
d_call: .

cdr3_nt: TGTGCCAGCAGTTTTACTAGCGGGGGGTCCTACAATGAGCAGTTCTTC
cdr3_aa: CASSFTSGGSYNEQFF
j_call: TRBJ2-1
clone_size: .
v_call: TRBV7-9
d_call: TRBD2

cdr3_nt: TGTGCCAGCAGTTACTACAGAGAAGCCAAAAACATTCAGTACTTC
cdr3_aa: CASSYYREAKNIQYF
j_call: TRBJ2-4
clone_size: .
v_call: TRBV6-5
d_call: .

cdr3_nt: TGTGCCAGCAGTTTCGGGACAGCCCTTAATGAAAAACTGTTTTTT
cdr3_aa: CASSFGTALNEKLFF
j_call: TRBJ1-4
clone_size: .
v_call: TRBV27
d_call: TRBD1

cdr3_nt: TGTGCCAGTAGTATAGTTCCACAGGGGGTTAGTTCACCCCTCCACTTT
cdr3_aa: CASSIVPQGVSSPLHF
j_call: TRBJ1-6
clone_size: .
v_call: TRBV19
d_call: TRBD1

cdr3_nt: TGTGCCAGCAGCCGGGGGCCTAAGTCAGAACTAACGCAGTATTTT
cdr3_aa: CASSRGPKSELTQYF
j_call: TRBJ2-3
clone_size: .
v_call: TRBV3-1/TRBV3-2
d_call: .

cdr3_nt: TGTGCCAGCGAAAGGACAGCCAATGGGTACGAGCAGTACTTC
cdr3_aa: CASERTANGYEQYF
j_call: TRBJ2-7
clone_size: .
v_call: TRBV28
d_call: .

cdr3_nt: TGTGCCAGTAGTATCCGGGCGGGATCAAATGAAAAACTGTTTTTT
cdr3_aa: CASSIRAGSNEKLFF
j_call: TRBJ1-4
clone_size: .
v_call: TRBV19
d_call: .

cdr3_nt: TGTGCCAGCAGCGTATCGGACAGGGGGCTTGGGTCACCCCTCCACTTT
cdr3_aa: CASSVSDRGLGSPLHF
j_call: TRBJ1-6
clone_size: .
v_call: TRBV9
d_call: TRBD1

cdr3_nt: TGTGCCAGCAGCGCTGATGGCAGGTCCTACGAGCAGTACTTC
cdr3_aa: CASSADGRSYEQYF
j_call: TRBJ2-7
clone_size: .
v_call: TRBV9
d_call: .

cdr3_nt: TGTGCCAGTAGTATATTATTCAGGAAAATGAACACTGAAGCTTTCTTT
cdr3_aa: CASSILFRKMNTEAFF
j_call: TRBJ1-1
clone_size: .
v_call: TRBV19
d_call: .

cdr3_nt: TGTGCCAGCAGCAAAAGCGACAGGGCCCTCTATGGCTACACCTTC
cdr3_aa: CASSKSDRALYGYTF
j_call: TRBJ1-2
clone_size: .
v_call: TRBV28
d_call: TRBD1

cdr3_nt: TGTGCCAGCAGCTATATCAACAGGGAAGAAGCTTTCTTT
cdr3_aa: CASSYINREEAFF
j_call: TRBJ1-1
clone_size: .
v_call: TRBV6-5
d_call: .

cdr3_nt: TGTGCCAGCACCCGACGGGGGGGCTCCTACAATGAGCAGTTCTTC
cdr3_aa: CASTRRGGSYNEQFF
j_call: TRBJ2-1
clone_size: .
v_call: TRBV6-5
d_call: TRBD2

cdr3_nt: TGTGCCTGGAGAGATACCCCAGGGTACAATGAGCAGTTCTTC
cdr3_aa: CAWRDTPGYNEQFF
j_call: TRBJ2-1
clone_size: .
v_call: TRBV30
d_call: .

cdr3_nt: TGCGCCAGCAGCCAAGACAGGGAGACGGGTGAGCAGTACTTC
cdr3_aa: CASSQDRETGEQYF
j_call: TRBJ2-7
clone_size: .
v_call: TRBV5-1
d_call: TRBD1

cdr3_nt: TGTGCCAGCAGTTTTGGGACAGGGGTCCGGAGGAACACTGAAGCTTTCTTT
cdr3_aa: CASSFGTGVRRNTEAFF
j_call: TRBJ1-1
clone_size: .
v_call: TRBV27
d_call: TRBD1

cdr3_nt: TGCGCCAGCAGCTTGGGCAGGGGGGCCTTTGATGGCTACACCTTC
cdr3_aa: CASSLGRGAFDGYTF
j_call: TRBJ1-2
clone_size: few
v_call: TRBV5-1
d_call: TRBD1